This T cell receptor (beta chain) originates from a study of identical twins. General observations from the study: In cord blood, abundant beta clonotypes had fewer insertions; memory showed no trend. Zero-insertion analyses were open to partial confounding by invariant MAIT and iNKT cells.

The CDR3 totals 15 residues. V was pared by 6 bases and J by 1 base, with 16 bases between. Germline V lookup: CDR1 SNHLY, CDR2 FYNNEI. To note about this clonotype: Its specificity is not known.

A template switching step contributed a universal primer site, while unique molecular identifiers were present in the cDNA. TCRdb re-derived calls from the 5' RACE reads in MiXCR, one entry per CDR3 protein. Here the sample spans hundreds of thousands of distinct CDR3 sequences, 10% to 15% being singletons. These data were also reused for a study on yellow fever vaccine responses in identical twins. From that report: Vaccine-induced T cell responses in twins were reportedly observed to appear partly convergent, partly personalized.

The rearrangement joins TRBV2 to TRBJ2-7; D perhaps matches TRBD2 (5 bases). The sequencing input was PBMCs. The clonotype was recovered from a woman aged 18-30 years in good health. CDR3 DNA: TGTGCCAGCAGGGAGGTAACCGCGGATTCCTACGAGCAGTACTTC. Translated: CASREVTADSYEQYF.